The clone carrying this T cell receptor beta chain was seen only a few times. Its antigen is as yet unknown. The data derive from a study of T-cell memory formation after mild COVID-19. Study outcomes and limitations: A subset of responding clones appeared in pre-infection memory, suggesting cross-reactive memory joined.

After 5'RACE with constant-segment primers, TCR alpha and TCR beta cDNA libraries carrying sample barcodes and UMIs were obtained. MiXCR was run by TCRdb on the 5' RACE reads, yielding one entry per CDR3 protein. The table lists about 160,000 distinct CDR3 sequences, roughly 28% of them singletons, with around 12% in the top ten. The CDR3 sequence is 16 residues long. The V segment lost 2 bases and the J segment 3 bases; nucleotides outside the gene matches: 3. The V gene's germline CDR1 is SGHVS and CDR2 FNYEAQ. The specimen sequenced was PBMCs or a T cell subset sorted from them (not recorded which). The chain has TRBV7-6 and TRBJ2-2; the match to TRBD1 covers 10 bases. This clonotype originated in an adult woman who had mild COVID-19 (a few samples of this study predate the infection). Cell type and time point are not known. CDR3 bases: TGTGCCAGCAGCTTATTCGGGACAGGGGACACCGGGGAGCTGTTTTTT. Encoded protein: CASSLFGTGDTGELFF.